These 24 T cell receptor beta chains originate from one sample sequenced in a study of identical twins. In TCRdb, the 5' RACE reads were re-called with MiXCR into one record per CDR3 protein. Of 200,000 to 250,000 distinct CDR3 sequences listed, roughly 7% are singletons. These same data were also listed under a study on yellow fever vaccine responses in identical twins.

Specimen: memory (CD45RO+) T cells sorted from blood. The receptors come from a woman younger than 35 in good health.

This clonotype was counted many times. This chain links TRBV4-1 with TRBJ2-7; possibly TRBD1 for D (5 bases). Germline CDR1 MGHRA, CDR2 YSYEKL. This CDR3 has 13 residues. V lost 2 bases to trimming and J lost 4 bases, with 9 bases between them. CDR3 nucleotides: TGCGCCAGCAGCCAATCCCAGGGATACGAGCAGTACTTC. It translates to CASSQSQGYEQYF.

This clonotype was seen only a few times. V gene TRBV6-4 combines with J gene TRBJ2-7; 10 positions match TRBD2. The CDR3 consists of 14 residues. Germline V gene sequence: CDR1 MRHNA, CDR2 SNTAGT. V was pared by 8 bases and J by 4 bases, with 8 bases of the junction left unmatched. DNA for the CDR3: TGTGCCAGCGCAGAGCGGGAGGGCGGATACGAGCAGTACTTC. It specifies CASAEREGGYEQYF.

The chain has TRBV6-5 and TRBJ2-3, with D possibly being TRBD2 (5 bases). The CDR3 consists of 15 residues. The ends were cut back, 2 bases at V and 1 base at J, with 10 bases in the middle. In germline, CDR1 is MNHEY, CDR2 SVGAGI. CDR3 region: CASSYRVGGTDTQYF. The CDR3 DNA reads as TGTGCCAGCAGTTACAGGGTCGGGGGCACAGATACGCAGTATTTT.

In its sample, this clonotype was seen many times. This chain links TRBV28 with TRBJ2-7, with 9 nucleotides matching TRBD2. The CDR3 spans 15 residues. With V trimmed by 3 bases and J by 5 bases, 8 bases remained unmatched. Germline CDR1 and CDR2: MDHEN and SYDVKM. CDR3 sequence reads: CASSFVAGGHDEQYF. As DNA, the CDR3 is TGTGCCAGCAGTTTTGTGGCGGGGGGGCATGACGAGCAGTACTTC.

This clonotype was found many times. The chain is built from TRBV29-1 and TRBJ2-3; the D is unclear. Germline V gene sequence: CDR1 SQVTM, CDR2 ANQGSEA. V was shortened by 7 bases and J by 5 bases, with 16 bases between the two germline ends. The CDR3 runs 13 residues. The DNA of the CDR3 is TGCAGCGGAGGAAAGTCGGCGAGAGATACGCAGTATTTT. It is translated as CSGGKSARDTQYF.

The V call is TRBV6-5, the J call TRBJ1-1; D call uncertain. Deletions cut 5 bases from V and 8 bases from J, with 12 bases between. The CDR3 contains 12 residues. CDR1 MNHEY and CDR2 SVGAGI come from the germline V gene. The CDR3 sequence: CASSTGRFEAFF. CDR3 coding DNA: TGTGCCAGCAGTACCGGACGGTTCGAAGCTTTCTTT.

This clonotype occurred many times. The chain couples TRBV5-6 to TRBJ2-2; D remains ambiguous. Per germline, CDR1 SGHDT and CDR2 YYEEEE. The CDR3 runs to 13 residues. V lost 4 bases and J 7 bases, leaving 11 bases between the germline ends. This chain's CDR3 is CASSLPEYGELFF. The CDR3 DNA reads TGTGCCAGCAGCCTCCCGGAGTACGGGGAGCTGTTTTTT.

This clonotype was seen ten or more times. This rearrangement joins TRBV10-1 to TRBJ2-3, with D perhaps matching TRBD1 or TRBD2 (5 bases each). V lost 4 bases and J lost 6, with 14 bases in between. The CDR3 totals 14 residues. Germline V gene sequence: CDR1 WNHNN, CDR2 SYGVQD (reference sequence). CDR3 sequence: CASSGTFGDDTQYF. In DNA, the CDR3 is TGCGCCAGCAGTGGGACCTTCGGGGACGATACGCAGTATTTT.

The table lists this clonotype with many counts. CDR3 residues: CASSFGRNQPQHF. CDR3 nucleotides: TGTGCCAGCAGTTTCGGACGGAATCAGCCCCAGCATTTT. The chain recombines TRBV12-3 or TRBV12-4 with TRBJ1-5; the D is unclear. The V gene lost 3 bases and the J gene lost 4 bases, with 7 bases spanning the gap. This CDR3 has 13 residues.

This clonotype has more than one count but fewer than ten. The rearrangement joins TRBV5-1 to TRBJ1-4; the D gene is possibly TRBD1 (5 bases). CDR3 length equals 14 residues. Germline lookup yields CDR1 SGHRS and CDR2 YFSETQ. V lost 0 bases to trimming and J lost 7 bases, with 10 bases between them. Here the CDR3 DNA reads TGCGCCAGCAGCTTGGCAGGGATCAGTGAAAAACTGTTTTTT. Translating gives CASSLAGISEKLFF.

This clonotype was recorded at least ten times. V and J are TRBV20-1 and TRBJ2-7; a possible D gene is TRBD2 (7 bases). The V and J ends lost 5 bases and 4 bases respectively, with 18 bases between them. The germline CDR1 and CDR2 sequences are DFQATT and SNEGSKA (reference sequence). This CDR3 contains 14 residues. In nucleotides, the CDR3 is TGCAGTGCTCCCGGCGGGGGCACGGGATACGAGCAGTACTTC. It is translated as CSAPGGGTGYEQYF.

This clonotype came up a few times. This chain joins TRBV29-1 and TRBJ2-1, with TRBD1 matching 10 bases. From germline, CDR1 is SQVTM and CDR2 ANQGSEA. The CDR3 has 13 amino acids. V shed 6 bases and J 10 bases; nucleotides not matched to a gene: 9. The CDR3 region is CSVRDRGLFEQFF. The CDR3 nucleotides are TGCAGCGTCCGGGACAGGGGTTTGTTCGAGCAGTTCTTC.

The sample holds many counts of this clonotype. The chain carries TRBV2 and TRBJ2-5; the match to TRBD1 covers 12 bases. The CDR3 extends over 16 amino acids. The junction had 9 bases not matched to a gene; V was cut back by 5 bases and J by 5 bases. Germline V lookup: CDR1 SNHLY, CDR2 FYNNEI. CDR3 coding DNA: TGTGCCAGCAGTAAAGACGGGACAGGGGGCTTCGAGACCCAGTACTTC. Translating gives CASSKDGTGGFETQYF.

The V and J genes are TRBV4-1 and TRBJ2-2; 9 bases line up with TRBD1. V dropped 3 bases and J dropped 5; count of bases not matched to a gene: 1. Germline CDR1 and CDR2: MGHRA and YSYEKL. The CDR3 is made up of 14 amino acids. CDR3 in DNA: TGCGCCAGCAGCCAGACAGGGGGGACCGGGGAGCTGTTTTTT. Its protein is CASSQTGGTGELFF.

This clonotype was seen repeatedly, ten times or more. The V gene is TRBV7-8, the J gene TRBJ2-3; possible D gene TRBD1, 5 bases. The CDR3 spans 15 residues. Germline loops: CDR1 SGHVS, CDR2 FQNEAQ. V was cut by 2 bases and J by 0 bases, with 9 bases left in between. The CDR3 here is CASSLTGTSTDTQYF. As DNA, the CDR3 is TGTGCCAGCAGCTTAACAGGAACAAGCACAGATACGCAGTATTTT.

The rearrangement uses TRBV5-6 and TRBJ1-1; D may be TRBD1 (6 bases). V was trimmed by 2 bases and J by 1 base, leaving 18 bases between them. This CDR3 is built from 17 residues. The germline CDR1 and CDR2 sequences are SGHDT and YYEEEE. CDR3 sequence reads: CASSFRGARVSNTEAFF. In nucleotides, the CDR3 is TGTGCCAGCAGCTTCCGGGGGGCGCGAGTCTCGAACACTGAAGCTTTCTTT. Full variable domain (outside the CDR3, taken from reference TRBV5-6 and TRBJ1-1): DAGVTQSPTHLIKTRGQQVTLRCSPKSGHDTVSWYQQALGQGPQFIFQYYEEEERQRGNFPDRFSGHQFPNYSSELNVNALLLGDSALYLCASSFRGARVSNTEAFFGQGTRLTVV.

This clonotype was seen a handful of times. V gene TRBV5-1 combines with J gene TRBJ2-4, with 7 nucleotides matching TRBD1. This CDR3 is built from 13 residues. V lost 4 bases to trimming and J lost 6 bases; unmatched junction nucleotides: 4. Per the germline V gene, CDR1 is SGHRS and CDR2 is YFSETQ. CDR3 region: CASSDRQGNIQYF. In DNA form, the CDR3 reads TGCGCCAGCAGCGACCGACAGGGAAACATTCAGTACTTC.

The J gene is TRBJ2-7, the V gene TRBV9; D uncertain. Germline assignment: CDR1 SGDLS and CDR2 YYNGEE. With 0 bases removed from V and 6 bases from J, the gap between germline ends came to 10 bases. This CDR3 has 13 residues. This CDR3 reads CASSVGLQPEQYF. The CDR3 DNA reads TGTGCCAGCAGCGTAGGTTTGCAACCCGAGCAGTACTTC.

This clonotype was seen a handful of times. The chain joins TRBV28 to TRBJ1-2, with TRBD1 matching 8 bases. This CDR3 is 14 amino acids long. Germline loops: CDR1 MDHEN, CDR2 SYDVKM. With 3 bases clipped from V and 7 bases from J, the junction kept 7 bases outside the gene matches. In nucleotides, the CDR3 is TGTGCCAGCAGTTTGGACAGGGCCCTCTCTGGCTACACCTTC. Translating it yields CASSLDRALSGYTF.

This clonotype was seen only a few times. The chain combines TRBV4-2 with TRBJ2-3, with 12 bases that match TRBD2. The CDR3 has 19 residues. Unmatched junction bases numbered 10, after V lost 3 bases and J lost 0 bases. Per germline, CDR1 LGHNA and CDR2 YNFKEQ. The CDR3 is CASSQRTSGNWASTDTQYF. In DNA, the CDR3 is TGTGCCAGCAGCCAGAGGACTAGCGGGAACTGGGCCAGCACAGATACGCAGTATTTT.

The chain links TRBV19 to TRBJ2-2, with D perhaps TRBD2 (5 bases). This CDR3 is 10 amino acids long. CDR1 is LNHDA, CDR2 SQIVND, per germline (reference sequence). This CDR3 is CRRSTGELFF. DNA of the CDR3: TGTAGGAGGTCCACCGGGGAGCTGTTTTTT.

This clonotype was seen many times. This chain links TRBV12-3 or TRBV12-4 with TRBJ2-1; unclear D gene. V dropped 6 bases and J dropped 5 bases, with 17 bases sitting between them. The CDR3 has 15 residues. Here the CDR3 DNA reads TGTGCCAGCAGCCCCTCCCGGGCGTCCCACAATGAGCAGTTCTTC. It encodes CASSPSRASHNEQFF.

This clonotype was seen only a few times. The chain links TRBV10-3 to TRBJ1-1, with 8 bases identical to TRBD1. CDR3 length: 13 amino acids. Germline V gene lookup returns CDR1 ENHRY and CDR2 SYGVKD. V shed 6 bases and J 1 base; nucleotides not matched to a gene: 1. CDR3: CAIRTGGNTEAFF. Here the CDR3 DNA reads TGTGCCATCAGAACAGGGGGGAACACTGAAGCTTTCTTT.

V usage is TRBV9 and J usage is TRBJ2-3; D is undetermined. Germline lookup yields CDR1 SGDLS and CDR2 YYNGEE. V was trimmed by 1 base and J by 0 bases, leaving 6 bases between them. There are 14 residues in the CDR3. CDR3 sequence: CASSVKGSTDTQYF. Written as DNA, the CDR3 is TGTGCCAGCAGCGTAAAAGGGAGCACAGATACGCAGTATTTT. Complete variable domain (other parts from reference TRBV9 and TRBJ2-3): DSGVTQTPKHLITATGQRVTLRCSPRSGDLSVYWYQQSLDQGLQFLIQYYNGEERAKGNILERFSAQQFPDLHSELNLSSLELGDSALYFCASSVKGSTDTQYFGPGTRLTVL.